The 12 T cell receptor beta chains listed next were all sequenced from one sample in a study of shared clonotypes between healthy human individuals. This table comes from immunoSEQ multiplex PCR, and its TCRdb copy is limited to in-frame clones, with some not included. This table has approximately 2.3 million clones, 90% to 95% appearing once. Sequencing was performed on naive CD4+ T cells from PBMCs. Documented subset: CD45RA+ positively selected. Receptor source: a man aged 18 to 29 in good health. Some clones in this sample may be carry-over from other donors' samples.

J is TRBJ2-2 and V is TRBV9, with D possibly called TRBD1 or TRBD2 (5 bases each). This CDR3 has 17 residues. V was trimmed by 5 bases and J by 3 bases, leaving 20 bases between them. In germline, CDR1 is SGDLS, CDR2 YYNGEE. The CDR3: CASSVLRGGMDTGELFF. The CDR3 bases are TGTGCCAGCAGTGTACTGAGGGGTGGGATGGACACCGGGGAGCTGTTTTTT.

DNA of the CDR3: TGTGCCAGCATCCCGTGGGGGACAGGGCCTTCCACACATGGCTACACCTTC. Translated, it gives CASIPWGTGPSTHGYTF. This chain links TRBV21-1 with TRBJ1-2; the table names TRBD1, a call not compared with the DNA. TRBV21-1 counts as a pseudogene. The CDR3 runs 17 residues.

The rearrangement joins TRBV19 to TRBJ1-4, with D perhaps matching TRBD1 (6 bases). V lost 3 bases, J lost 8 bases, and 13 bases lay in between. Per the germline V gene, CDR1 is LNHDA and CDR2 is SQIVND (reference sequence). This CDR3 region has 14 residues. This chain's CDR3 is CASSIFTQGEKLFF. In DNA form, the CDR3 reads TGTGCCAGTAGTATTTTCACTCAGGGGGAAAAACTGTTTTTT. The variable domain in full, completed from reference TRBV19 and TRBJ1-4, reads DGGITQSPKYLFRKEGQNVTLSCEQNLNHDAMYWYRQDPGQGLRLIYYSQIVNDFQKGDIAEGYSVSREKKESFPLTVTSAQKNPTAFYLCASSIFTQGEKLFFGSGTQLSVL.

Notes on this clone: A junction end diverges from the germline sequence, so it may reflect a read error. The chain recombines TRBV19 with TRBJ2-7, with 7 bases lining up with TRBD2. Germline values: CDR1 LNHDA, CDR2 SQIVND (reference sequence). The CDR3 runs to 14 residues. This CDR3 reads CASRPRSRDYQQYF. CDR3 DNA: TGTGCCAGTAGACCGAGAAGTAGGGACTACCAGCAGTACTTC.

The chain uses TRBV19 and TRBJ2-3, with TRBD2 identical over 8 bases. With V trimmed by 1 base and J by 2 bases, 2 bases remained unmatched. The germline gives CDR1 LNHDA, CDR2 SQIVND (reference sequence). The CDR3 consists of 15 residues. In DNA, the CDR3 is TGTGCCAGTAGTATAGCGGGAGGGCCCACAGATACGCAGTATTTT. Amino acids: CASSIAGGPTDTQYF.

This chain joins TRBV28 and TRBJ1-4, with TRBD1 matching 11 bases. The J segment lost 7 bases and the V segment lost 6 bases, leaving 7 bases of the junction unmatched. The germline gives CDR1 MDHEN, CDR2 SYDVKM. The CDR3 loop spans 15 amino acids. The CDR3 region is CASRSRTGGVEKLFF. The CDR3 DNA is TGTGCCAGCAGATCACGGACAGGGGGCGTTGAAAAACTGTTTTTT.

V gene TRBV9 combines with J gene TRBJ1-2; possibly TRBD1 for D (5 bases). CDR1 and CDR2 from the germline V gene are SGDLS and YYNGEE. There are 14 residues in the CDR3. The V end lost 2 bases, the J end lost 6 bases, and 14 bases lay between the germline ends. The CDR3 DNA reads as TGTGCCAGCAGCGTCCAAGGGGTTTGGAATGGCTACACCTTC. Protein sequence: CASSVQGVWNGYTF.

The genes are TRBV5-1 and TRBJ2-5; perhaps TRBD1 as D (5 bases). This CDR3 spans 14 amino acids. Trimming pared 2 bases from V and 4 bases from J, leaving 12 bases between. CDR1 and CDR2 (germline): SGHRS, YFSETQ. The CDR3 DNA reads TGCGCCAGCAGCTTAACCTCAACAGGAGAGACCCAGTACTTC. It yields the protein CASSLTSTGETQYF.

The chain has TRBV7-6 and TRBJ2-7, with D unclear. V was cut by 8 bases and J by 3 bases, with 14 bases left in between. CDR3 length equals 13 residues. Germline V CDR1 and CDR2: SGHVS, FNYEAQ. The CDR3 protein is CASALGPSYEQYF. CDR3 coding DNA: TGTGCCAGCGCCCTAGGCCCGAGCTACGAGCAGTACTTC. Complete variable domain (other parts from reference TRBV7-6 and TRBJ2-7): GAGVSQSPRYKVTKRGQDVALRCDPISGHVSLYWYRQALGQGPEFLTYFNYEAQQDKSGLPNDRFSAERPEGSISTLTIQRTEQRDSAMYRCASALGPSYEQYFGPGTRLTVT.

The chain links TRBV7-9 to TRBJ1-1; D perhaps matches TRBD1 (6 bases). The CDR3 totals 18 residues. The germline CDR1 and CDR2 sequences are SEHNR and FQNEAQ (reference sequence). V was trimmed by 5 bases and J by 1 base, leaving 23 bases between them. The CDR3 bases are TGTGCCAGCAGCCCTCCTCACAGGGAGAGCGGGAGGAACACTGAAGCTTTCTTT. Translating gives CASSPPHRESGRNTEAFF.

The genes are TRBV15 and TRBJ1-6, with TRBD1 identical over 8 bases. From germline, CDR1 is LNHNV and CDR2 YYDKDF (reference sequence). J lost 9 bases, V lost 0 bases, and 7 bases had no gene match. The CDR3 extends over 16 amino acids. The CDR3 reads CATSRDFTGGGSPLHF. In nucleotides, the CDR3 is TGTGCCACCAGCAGAGACTTCACAGGGGGTGGTTCACCCCTCCACTTT.

This CDR3 is CASRGQGLHTEAFF. CDR3 bases: TGTGCCTCAAGGGGACAGGGTTTACACACTGAAGCTTTCTTT. The chain employs TRBV27 and TRBJ1-1, with TRBD1 matching over 9 bases. The length of the CDR3 is 14 residues. J gave up 3 bases and V 11 bases, and 10 bases lay outside the gene matches. Germline V lookup: CDR1 MNHEY, CDR2 SMNVEV (reference sequence).